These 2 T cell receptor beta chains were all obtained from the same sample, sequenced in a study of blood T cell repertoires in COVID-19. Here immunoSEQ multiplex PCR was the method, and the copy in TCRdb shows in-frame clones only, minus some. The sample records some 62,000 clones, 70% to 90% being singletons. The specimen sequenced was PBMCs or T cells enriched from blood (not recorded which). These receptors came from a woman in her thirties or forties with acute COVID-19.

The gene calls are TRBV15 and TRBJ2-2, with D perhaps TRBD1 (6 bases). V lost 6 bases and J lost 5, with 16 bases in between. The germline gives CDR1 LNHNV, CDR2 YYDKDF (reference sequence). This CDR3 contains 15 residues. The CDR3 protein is CATSARTVKTGELFF. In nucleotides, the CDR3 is TGTGCCACCAGTGCGAGGACAGTAAAAACCGGGGAGCTGTTTTTT.

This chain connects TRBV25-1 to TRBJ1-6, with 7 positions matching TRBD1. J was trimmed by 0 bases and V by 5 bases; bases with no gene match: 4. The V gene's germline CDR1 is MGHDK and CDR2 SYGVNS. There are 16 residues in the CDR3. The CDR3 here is CASSPRQGSYNSPLHF. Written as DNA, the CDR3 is TGTGCCAGCAGTCCTCGACAGGGCTCCTATAATTCACCCCTCCACTTT.